A single sample is the source of the 28 T cell receptor beta chains below, sequenced in a study of blood T cell repertoires in COVID-19. Using immunoSEQ multiplex PCR, the repertoire was profiled, and TCRdb retains in-frame clones only, with some absent. Among under 75,000 clones listed, roughly 84% were seen once. The specimen was peripheral blood. These TCRs come from a man between 60 and 75 years old with COVID-19, enrolled during active disease.

V and J are TRBV12-3 or TRBV12-4 and TRBJ2-7; D is unresolved. This CDR3 has 11 residues. The V end was cut by 5 bases, the J end by 2 bases, with 4 bases between. The CDR3 coding sequence is TGTGCCAGCAGTGCTACCTACGAGCAGTACTTC. It specifies CASSATYEQYF.

This sequence joins TRBV5-1 and TRBJ1-3; D is ambiguous. The CDR3 loop spans 16 amino acids. The germline V gene encodes CDR1 SGHRS and CDR2 YFSETQ. V shed 1 base and J shed 4 bases, with 15 bases lying between them. For the CDR3, the DNA is TGCGCCAGCAGCTTGTTCGGAGTCCTGCCCGGAAACACCATATATTTT. It codes for CASSLFGVLPGNTIYF.

The CDR3 DNA sequence: TGTGCCAGCAGCCAGACAGGGGATGCCGGGGAGCTGTTTTTT. Its translation is CASSQTGDAGELFF. The rearrangement links TRBV7-2 to TRBJ2-2, with 8 bases matching TRBD1. Germline values: CDR1 SGHTA, CDR2 FQGNSA. V lost 5 bases to trimming and J lost 6 bases; unmatched junction nucleotides: 5. This CDR3 is 14 amino acids long.

The chain uses TRBV5-1 and TRBJ2-7; 7 bases are a match to TRBD1. The CDR3 contains 14 residues. V shed 4 bases and J 3 bases; nucleotides not matched to a gene: 7. Germline V CDR1 and CDR2: SGHRS, YFSETQ. This CDR3 is CASSTLQGSYEQYF. Written as DNA, the CDR3 is TGCGCCAGCAGCACCCTACAGGGGAGCTACGAGCAGTACTTC.

CDR3 region: CASSQGRGPSLSYNEQFF. Here the CDR3 DNA reads TGTGCCAGCAGCCAAGGGCGGGGACCCTCCCTATCTTACAATGAGCAGTTCTTC. This chain connects TRBV3-1 (or the pseudogene TRBV3-2) to TRBJ2-1, with a possible D match to TRBD2 (6 bases). The CDR3 spans 18 residues. V dropped 1 base and J dropped 4 bases, with 20 bases sitting between them. CDR1 is LGHDT and CDR2 is YNNKEL in the germline V gene (reference sequence).

The chain uses TRBV5-1 and TRBJ2-7, with TRBD1 identical over 7 bases. The germline V gene has CDR1 SGHRS and CDR2 YFSETQ. The J segment lost 1 base and the V segment lost 4 bases, leaving 11 bases of the junction unmatched. This CDR3 contains 16 residues. The CDR3 nucleotides read TGCGCCAGCAGCCCCTCAGCCCCCAGGGGGTCCTACGAGCAGTACTTC. Encoded protein: CASSPSAPRGSYEQYF.

This chain links TRBV5-4 with TRBJ2-1, with TRBD1 as a possible D gene (5 bases). V was shortened by 4 bases and J by 7 bases, with 15 bases between the two germline ends. CDR1 and CDR2 from the germline V gene are SGHNT and YYREEE (reference sequence). The CDR3 is made up of 14 amino acids. For the CDR3, the DNA is TGTGCCAGCAGCCAGGGCCGGTCGGAAAATGAGCAGTTCTTC. This encodes CASSQGRSENEQFF.

The genes are TRBV3-1 (or the pseudogene TRBV3-2) and TRBJ2-1, with 12 positions matching TRBD2. Per germline, CDR1 LGHDT and CDR2 YNNKEL (reference sequence). With V trimmed by 2 bases and J by 7 bases, 6 bases remained unmatched. There are 16 residues in the CDR3. CDR3 protein: CASSQSLTSGRNEQFF. Here the CDR3 DNA reads TGTGCCAGCAGCCAATCCCTCACTAGCGGGAGGAATGAGCAGTTCTTC.

This clone was detected once. V usage is TRBV19 and J usage is TRBJ1-5; possible D gene TRBD1, 5 bases. The germline V gene has CDR1 LNHDA and CDR2 SQIVND (reference sequence). Between the trimmed V and J ends, which lost 1 base and 3 bases, there was a span of 16 bases. The CDR3 length is 17 residues. CDR3 nucleotides: TGTGCCAGTAGTATAGGAGGGGAGGGGATAGACAATCAGCCCCAGCATTTT. Translated, it gives CASSIGGEGIDNQPQHF.

The rearrangement uses TRBV30 and TRBJ2-1; no clear D. Trimming left V 2 bases short and J 7 bases short, with 12 bases between. The CDR3 sequence is 13 residues long. Germline CDR1 GTSNPN, CDR2 SVGIG (reference sequence). CDR3 amino acids: CAWSMSIGNEQFF. In nucleotides, the CDR3 is TGTGCCTGGAGTATGAGTATCGGTAATGAGCAGTTCTTC.

The table lists this clone with a few counts. This rearrangement joins TRBV2 to TRBJ1-5; D remains ambiguous. V gave up 10 bases and J gave up 0 bases, with 16 bases separating them. Germline CDR1 is SNHLY and CDR2 is FYNNEI. This CDR3 is 15 amino acids long. The DNA for the CDR3 is TGTGCCACCTCCCCCGCTCACACTAGCAATCAGCCCCAGCATTTT. The encoded protein is CATSPAHTSNQPQHF.

V is TRBV10-3 and J is TRBJ1-5, with D uncertain. Germline CDR1 is ENHRY and CDR2 is SYGVKD. V lost 7 bases, J lost 6 bases, and 13 bases lay in between. This CDR3 has 13 residues. CDR3 nucleotide sequence: TGTGCCATCACCTACGAGGAAGGTCAGCCCCAGCATTTT. Protein: CAITYEEGQPQHF.

V and J are TRBV9 and TRBJ2-5; TRBD1 is a possible D gene (7 bases). Trimming left V 4 bases short and J 5 bases short, with 18 bases between. Germline CDR1 is SGDLS and CDR2 is YYNGEE. The CDR3 loop spans 15 amino acids. In DNA form, the CDR3 reads TGTGCCAGCAGCCCCTGGCAGGGGGGCCGGGAGACCCAGTACTTC. Translating gives CASSPWQGGRETQYF. Together with reference TRBV9 and TRBJ2-5, the CDR3 gives the full variable domain: DSGVTQTPKHLITATGQRVTLRCSPRSGDLSVYWYQQSLDQGLQFLIQYYNGEERAKGNILERFSAQQFPDLHSELNLSSLELGDSALYFCASSPWQGGRETQYFGPGTRLLVL.

The CDR3 DNA is TGCGCCAGCAGCTTCAAGGGGGACCAAGAGACCCAGTACTTC. Encoded protein: CASSFKGDQETQYF. J is TRBJ2-5 and V is TRBV5-1; D may be TRBD1 (6 bases). Germline values: CDR1 SGHRS, CDR2 YFSETQ. Trimming stripped 2 bases from V and 0 bases from J, with 8 bases between. This CDR3 has 14 amino acids.

The chain couples TRBV6-5 to TRBJ2-3; D remains unclear. This CDR3 has 13 amino acids. Deletions cut 7 bases from V and 6 bases from J, with 14 bases between. In germline, CDR1 is MNHEY, CDR2 SVGAGI. CDR3 coding DNA: TGTGCCAGCATCGACCAGCGCGGTGATACGCAGTATTTT. Translating gives CASIDQRGDTQYF.

The genes are TRBV30 and TRBJ2-1; tentative D call: TRBD1 (5 bases). The CDR3 runs to 13 residues. Trimming shortened V by 2 bases and J by 7 bases, and 12 bases separated the two germline ends. The germline CDR1 and CDR2 sequences are GTSNPN and SVGIG (reference sequence). CDR3 sequence: CAWSPRAENEQFF. CDR3 sequence (DNA): TGTGCCTGGAGTCCCAGGGCGGAAAATGAGCAGTTCTTC.

The chain has TRBV7-2 and TRBJ1-2; D gene uncertain. This CDR3 has 11 residues. The germline V gene encodes CDR1 SGHTA and CDR2 FQGNSA. V was cut by 5 bases and J by 3 bases, with 4 bases left in between. In DNA form, the CDR3 reads TGTGCCAGCAGCCGGGACTATGGCTACACCTTC. As protein: CASSRDYGYTF. Variable domain in full (rest from reference TRBV7-2 and TRBJ1-2): GAGVSQSPSNKVTEKGKDVELRCDPISGHTALYWYRQSLGQGLEFLIYFQGNSAPDKSGLPSDRFSAERTGGSVSTLTIQRTQQEDSAVYLCASSRDYGYTFGSGTRLTVV.

The gene calls are TRBV19 and TRBJ1-1; 10 positions agree with TRBD1. The CDR3 length is 17 residues. From germline, CDR1 is LNHDA and CDR2 SQIVND (reference sequence). V lost 2 bases and J lost 2; bases outside the gene matches: 8. The CDR3 nucleotides read TGTGCCAGTAGTATAAAGAGGGACAGGGGACCTAACACTGAAGCTTTCTTT. Translated, it gives CASSIKRDRGPNTEAFF.

The gene calls are TRBV2 and TRBJ2-3; 10 nucleotides match TRBD1. The CDR3 has 14 residues. Unmatched junction bases numbered 5, after V lost 6 bases and J lost 5 bases. Per the germline V gene, CDR1 is SNHLY and CDR2 is FYNNEI. The CDR3 DNA follows: TGTGCCAGCAGGGAGGGACAGGGGTTAGATACGCAGTATTTT. It yields the protein CASREGQGLDTQYF.

The rearrangement links TRBV5-1 to TRBJ2-4; 9 nucleotides align to TRBD1. CDR3 length: 18 residues. V lost 3 bases to trimming and J lost 2 bases; unmatched junction nucleotides: 12. Looked up from germline, CDR1 is SGHRS and CDR2 is YFSETQ. The CDR3 loop reads CASSSKTGQGRSKNIQYF. For the CDR3, the DNA is TGCGCCAGCAGCTCCAAGACCGGACAGGGGCGGTCCAAAAACATTCAGTACTTC.

This clone occurred a few times. V is TRBV29-1 and J is TRBJ2-1, with 7 positions matching TRBD1. The CDR3 is made up of 14 amino acids. Germline CDR1 and CDR2: SQVTM and ANQGSEA. V lost 4 bases, J lost 0 bases, and 3 bases stayed unmatched. The CDR3 region has the DNA TGCAGCGTTGTTGGGACAGACTCCTACAATGAGCAGTTCTTC. As protein: CSVVGTDSYNEQFF.

J is TRBJ1-5 and V is TRBV2; TRBD1 agrees at 10 bases. Losses at the gene ends were 6 bases for V and 2 bases for J; bases not matched to a gene: 7. The V gene's germline CDR1 is SNHLY and CDR2 FYNNEI. CDR3 length: 16 amino acids. CDR3 nucleotides: TGTGCCAGCAGGACTAGCGGGACAGGGGGCAATCAGCCCCAGCATTTT. Translating it yields CASRTSGTGGNQPQHF. Combining the CDR3 with reference TRBV2 and TRBJ1-5 gives the whole variable domain EPEVTQTPSHQVTQMGQEVILRCVPISNHLYFYWYRQILGQKVEFLVSFYNNEISEKSEIFDDQFSVERPDGSNFTLKIRSTKLEDSAMYFCASRTSGTGGNQPQHFGDGTRLSIL.

The genes are TRBV2 and TRBJ1-1; 7 bases map to TRBD1. The J segment lost 6 bases and the V segment lost 6 bases, leaving 4 bases of the junction unmatched. The V gene's germline CDR1 is SNHLY and CDR2 FYNNEI. The CDR3 contains 12 residues. The CDR3 coding sequence is TGTGCCAGCAGACTGACAGGGCCTGAAGCTTTCTTT. Its protein is CASRLTGPEAFF.

The rearrangement links TRBV20-1 to TRBJ1-5, with TRBD1 matching 8 bases. Trimming cost V 3 bases and J 7 bases; bases outside gene matches: 11. This CDR3 has 15 amino acids. Germline V gene sequence: CDR1 DFQATT, CDR2 SNEGSKA (reference sequence). The CDR3 DNA sequence: TGCAGTGCTAGTATGGACAGGGAAGGAGAACAGCCCCAGCATTTT. It yields the protein CSASMDREGEQPQHF.

This clone was observed once. The V gene is TRBV3-1 (or the pseudogene TRBV3-2), the J gene TRBJ2-7; 7 bases agree with TRBD1. The CDR3 length is 15 residues. Germline-derived CDR1 and CDR2 are LGHDT and YNNKEL (reference sequence). J gave up 1 base and V 4 bases, and 7 bases lay outside the gene matches. CDR3: CASSPASGQSYEQYF. The CDR3 DNA follows: TGTGCCAGCAGCCCAGCTTCGGGACAGTCCTACGAGCAGTACTTC.

V is TRBV5-1 and J is TRBJ1-3; D might be TRBD1 (6 bases). With 3 bases removed from V and 0 bases from J, the gap between germline ends came to 10 bases. This CDR3 comprises 15 residues. Per the germline V gene, CDR1 is SGHRS and CDR2 is YFSETQ. The CDR3 sequence: CASSSGQYSGNTIYF. CDR3 nucleotides: TGCGCCAGCAGCTCAGGACAGTACTCTGGAAACACCATATATTTT.

V usage is TRBV3-1 (or the pseudogene TRBV3-2) and J usage is TRBJ2-1; D possibly corresponds to TRBD1 (5 bases). Germline V gives CDR1 LGHDT, CDR2 YNNKEL (reference sequence). This CDR3 is 13 amino acids long. V lost 0 bases, J lost 9 bases, and 9 bases lay in between. CDR3 residues: CASSQDRALEQFF. CDR3 nucleotide sequence: TGTGCCAGCAGCCAAGACAGGGCACTTGAGCAGTTCTTC.

This chain joins TRBV21-1 and TRBJ2-3; the table gives TRBD2 as D, unverified against the DNA. TRBV21-1 is tagged as a pseudogene. The CDR3 totals 15 residues. This chain's CDR3 is CASSKAGDSGDTQYF. Here the CDR3 DNA reads TGTGCCAGCAGCAAAGCGGGGGACTCGGGAGATACGCAGTATTTT.